These 3 T cell receptor beta chains were all obtained from the same sample, sequenced in a study of shared clonotypes between healthy human individuals. Naive CD8 isolation took CD45RO-negative cells positively selected for CCR7 and excluded terminally differentiated effector memory CD45RA+ cells. Sequencing was performed with immunoSEQ multiplex PCR; in TCRdb, only in-frame clones are kept and a portion is missing. The sample lists just over 2,000,000 clones, around 96% occurring once. Sequencing input: naive CD8+ T cells sorted from blood. The receptors originated from a man aged 18 to 30 in good health.

The chain carries TRBV5-5 and TRBJ2-3; D could derive from TRBD1 or TRBD2 (5 bases each). CDR1 is SGHKS and CDR2 is YYEKEE in the germline V gene (reference sequence). V gave up 0 bases and J gave up 6 bases, with 20 bases separating them. This CDR3 is built from 17 residues. The CDR3 region has the DNA TGTGCCAGCAGCTTGGATTCCGGGACCGTCCTTCCTGATACGCAGTATTTT. Translating it yields CASSLDSGTVLPDTQYF. Using reference TRBV5-5 and TRBJ2-3 for the parts outside the CDR3, the full variable domain is DAGVTQSPTHLIKTRGQQVTLRCSPISGHKSVSWYQQVLGQGPQFIFQYYEKEERGRGNFPDRFSARQFPNYSSELNVNALLLGDSALYLCASSLDSGTVLPDTQYFGPGTRLTVL.

The CDR3 here is CASSLKDSLNYGYTF. Here the CDR3 DNA reads TGTGCCAGCAGTTTAAAGGACAGCCTTAACTATGGCTACACCTTC. This rearrangement joins TRBV6-6 to TRBJ1-2; possibly TRBD1 for D (6 bases). Looked up from germline, CDR1 is MNHNY and CDR2 is SVGAGI (reference sequence). The CDR3 contains 15 residues. The V end lost 4 bases, the J end lost 1 base, and 13 bases lay between the germline ends.

The chain uses TRBV10-3 and TRBJ2-7, with TRBD2 as a possible D gene (5 bases). There are 13 residues in the CDR3. Germline loops: CDR1 ENHRY, CDR2 SYGVKD. V lost 4 bases to trimming and J lost 2 bases, with 9 bases between them. In nucleotides, the CDR3 is TGTGCCATCAGTGTGGAGGCCGCCTACGAGCAGTACTTC. It specifies CAISVEAAYEQYF.